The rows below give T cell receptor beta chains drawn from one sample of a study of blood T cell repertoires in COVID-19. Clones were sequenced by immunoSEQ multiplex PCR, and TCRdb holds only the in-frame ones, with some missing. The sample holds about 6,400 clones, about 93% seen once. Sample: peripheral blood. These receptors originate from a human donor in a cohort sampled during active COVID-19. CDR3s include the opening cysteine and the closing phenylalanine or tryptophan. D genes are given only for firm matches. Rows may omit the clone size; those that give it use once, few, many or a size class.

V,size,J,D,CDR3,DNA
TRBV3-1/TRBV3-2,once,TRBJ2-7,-,CASSQAVGRRISYEQYF,TGTGCCAGCAGCCAAGCCGTGGGGCGGAGAATATCCTACGAGCAGTACTTC
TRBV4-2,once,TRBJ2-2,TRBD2,CASSLSSGRANTGELFF,TGTGCCAGCAGCCTCTCTAGCGGGAGGGCGAACACCGGGGAGCTGTTTTTT
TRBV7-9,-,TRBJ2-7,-,CASSLGYNSYEQYF,TGTGCCAGCAGCTTAGGGTACAACTCCTACGAGCAGTACTTC
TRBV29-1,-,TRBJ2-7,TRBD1,CSVVTGISYEQYF,TGCAGCGTGGTGACAGGGATTAGTTACGAGCAGTACTTC
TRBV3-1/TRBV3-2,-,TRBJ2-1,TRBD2,CASSLQGTSIKNEQFF,TGTGCCAGCAGCCTACAAGGGACTAGCATTAAGAATGAGCAGTTCTTC
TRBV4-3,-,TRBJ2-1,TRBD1,CASSHWGQGNEQFF,TGCGCCAGCAGCCACTGGGGACAGGGAAACGAGCAGTTCTTC
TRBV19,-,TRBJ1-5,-,CASSSSGGANQPQHF,TGTGCCAGTAGTAGTTCGGGGGGGGCGAATCAGCCCCAGCATTTT
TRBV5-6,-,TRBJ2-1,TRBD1,CASSLSPTGTEQFF,TGTGCCAGCAGCCTCTCCCCGACAGGGACGGAGCAGTTCTTC
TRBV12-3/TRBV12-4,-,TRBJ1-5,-,CASSPPGNQPQHF,TGTGCCAGCAGCCCCCCGGGAAATCAGCCCCAGCATTTT
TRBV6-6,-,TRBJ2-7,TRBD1,CASSDPGQSSYEQYF,TGTGCCAGCAGTGACCCGGGACAGAGCTCCTACGAGCAGTACTTC